Judged by abundance, the clone carrying this T cell receptor beta chain is medium-sized. Its antigen is still unknown. The CDR3 is 15 residues long. Germline assignment: CDR1 SNHLY and CDR2 FYNNEI. With 1 base clipped from V and 8 bases from J, the junction kept 5 bases outside the gene matches. Treatment was busulfan-fludarabine conditioning, a marrow graft, and cyclophosphamide on days +3 and +4. This entry belongs to a study of T cells after posttransplantation cyclophosphamide. Whole-study findings and limits: Later blood repertoires were often dominated by clones from the donor CD8+ memory compartment. TRB clonality was highly associated with recipient CMV seropositivity and reactivation. Skin or GI-infiltrating T cells shared few TRB sequences with blood.

TCRdb's copy holds only in-frame clones and misses some; the assay was immunoSEQ multiplex PCR. The profile covers about 2,900 clones, none occurring a single time. The V call is TRBV2, the J call TRBJ2-3, with 11 bases matching TRBD1. The sample here was PBMCs, taken after allogeneic stem cell transplant with posttransplant cyclophosphamide. The receptor was derived from a female patient aged 50-60 years who received an allogeneic stem cell transplant from a related donor, was CMV-positive, and had no GVHD. Some of the T cells might come from the graft donor. CDR3 sequence reads: CASSEGGQGGRTQYF. The CDR3, as DNA: TGTGCCAGCAGTGAAGGGGGACAGGGGGGTCGTACGCAGTATTTT.